The 30 T cell receptor beta chains presented below share a single source sample, sequenced in a study of long-term antiretroviral therapy in people with HIV (dated by TCRdb to about 2022). The immunoSEQ hsTCRB v3.0 assay was used at survey level resolution to sequence the TRB variable region. As stored in TCRdb, this immuneACCESS dataset retains in-frame rearrangements with V and J assigned. A fraction of the clones does not appear; measured against another copy, unresolved V genes explain less than half of the discrepancy, and the remainder lacks a known reason. The sample contains 13,000 to 15,000 clones, approximately 91% of them found a single time. Jointly, the top ten make up about 9.9% of the sample. Specimen: unsorted PBMCs, collected 6.2 years after starting antiretroviral therapy. These receptors were collected from a man in his forties or fifties with HIV.

The V call is TRBV2, the J call TRBJ1-1; D is unresolved. The CDR3 extends over 14 amino acids. Germline lookup yields CDR1 SNHLY and CDR2 FYNNEI. The V gene lost 6 bases and the J gene lost 2 bases, with 13 bases spanning the gap. The CDR3 loop is CASSSLDLNTEAFF. The CDR3 DNA reads as TGTGCCAGCAGCTCCCTGGACTTAAACACTGAAGCTTTCTTT.

This sequence joins TRBV7-8 and TRBJ2-7; perhaps D is TRBD1 or TRBD2 (5 bases each). CDR3 length equals 14 residues. Germline V lookup: CDR1 SGHVS, CDR2 FQNEAQ. V was trimmed by 1 base and J by 6 bases, leaving 13 bases between them. The CDR3 nucleotides are TGTGCCAGCAGCTTAGTAAGGGGAGCCGGCGAGCAGTACTTC. Translation: CASSLVRGAGEQYF.

The CDR3 region has the DNA TGTGCCAGCAGTTTTCGAGGGGTGGGCTCCGAGCAGTACTTC. It codes for CASSFRGVGSEQYF. The chain carries TRBV6-5 and TRBJ2-7; D may be TRBD1 or TRBD2 (5 bases each). Trimming cost V 4 bases and J 6 bases, with 16 bases left between them. This CDR3 comprises 14 residues. Germline loops: CDR1 MNHEY, CDR2 SVGAGI.

This clone turned up a few times. The chain combines TRBV6-5 with TRBJ2-1; 10 bases align to TRBD2. Trimming at V came to 4 bases and at J to 0 bases, leaving 3 bases not matched to a gene. The germline CDR1 and CDR2 sequences are MNHEY and SVGAGI. The CDR3 spans 16 residues. The CDR3 reads CASSLTSGYSYNEQFF. Here the CDR3 DNA reads TGTGCCAGCAGTTTGACTAGCGGGTACTCCTACAATGAGCAGTTCTTC.

The chain couples TRBV7-7 to TRBJ2-1, with 15 positions matching TRBD2. Per germline, CDR1 SSHAT and CDR2 FNYEAQ (reference sequence). The length of the CDR3 is 16 residues. The junction had 7 bases not matched to a gene; V was cut back by 5 bases and J by 8 bases. As DNA, the CDR3 is TGTGCCAGCAGCCGTGGACTAGCGGGAGGGAGGGATGAGCAGTTCTTC. It codes for CASSRGLAGGRDEQFF.

The rearrangement joins TRBV7-3 to TRBJ1-2, with D maybe TRBD1 (6 bases). CDR3 length equals 14 residues. Germline-derived CDR1 and CDR2 are SGHTA and FQGTGA. The V and J ends lost 5 bases and 8 bases respectively, with 18 bases between them. This chain's CDR3 is CASSDGGDIEGYTF. In DNA, the CDR3 is TGTGCCAGCAGCGATGGCGGGGACATAGAAGGCTACACCTTC.

The chain is built from TRBV28 and TRBJ2-7; D gene unclear. This CDR3 spans 12 amino acids. Trimming pared 10 bases from V and 2 bases from J, leaving 12 bases between. CDR1 and CDR2 (germline): MDHEN, SYDVKM. The CDR3 spells CATRGNPYEQYF. Written as DNA, the CDR3 is TGTGCCACCCGTGGGAACCCCTACGAGCAGTACTTC. The full variable domain, rest sourced from reference TRBV28 and TRBJ2-7, is DVKVTQSSRYLVKRTGEKVFLECVQDMDHENMFWYRQDPGLGLRLIYFSYDVKMKEKGDIPEGYSVSREKKERFSLILESASTNQTSMYLCATRGNPYEQYFGPGTRLTVT.

The rearrangement uses TRBV19 and TRBJ2-7; no firm D call. Deletions cut 1 base from V and 0 bases from J, with 4 bases between. Looked up from germline, CDR1 is LNHDA and CDR2 is SQIVND (reference sequence). The CDR3 length is 13 residues. The CDR3 DNA follows: TGTGCCAGTAGTATAGGGAGCTCCTACGAGCAGTACTTC. It encodes CASSIGSSYEQYF.

The V and J genes are TRBV15 and TRBJ2-7; D is uncertain. This CDR3 is built from 17 residues. The V and J ends lost 1 base and 0 bases respectively, with 16 bases between them. The germline CDR1 and CDR2 sequences are LNHNV and YYDKDF (reference sequence). The DNA for the CDR3 is TGTGCCACCAGCAGAGTTTCAGGAGAGAGTCCCTCCTACGAGCAGTACTTC. It codes for CATSRVSGESPSYEQYF.

The genes are TRBV18 and TRBJ1-1; unclear D gene. V dropped 2 bases and J dropped 1 base, with 5 bases sitting between them. Germline-derived CDR1 and CDR2 are KGHSH and LQKENI. CDR3 length: 13 amino acids. DNA of the CDR3: TGTGCCAGCTCACCAGGAACGAACACTGAAGCTTTCTTT. The encoded protein is CASSPGTNTEAFF.

This chain links TRBV9 with TRBJ1-4; 10 bases fit TRBD1. V lost 2 bases to trimming and J lost 8 bases; unmatched junction nucleotides: 3. The CDR3 extends over 14 amino acids. Germline V lookup: CDR1 SGDLS, CDR2 YYNGEE. The CDR3 nucleotides are TGTGCCAGCAGCGTCGGGACAGGGGACGAAAAACTGTTTTTT. As protein: CASSVGTGDEKLFF.

V and J are TRBV11-2 and TRBJ2-3; 8 nucleotides line up with TRBD2. V lost 0 bases and J lost 5; bases outside the gene matches: 7. The CDR3 is 16 residues long. Looked up from germline, CDR1 is SGHAT and CDR2 is FQNNGV. The CDR3, as DNA: TGTGCCAGCAGCTTAGACTCAGCGGGAGTCGTAGATACGCAGTATTTT. Encoded protein: CASSLDSAGVVDTQYF. Full variable domain (missing parts from reference TRBV11-2 and TRBJ2-3): EAGVAQSPRYKIIEKRQSVAFWCNPISGHATLYWYQQILGQGPKLLIQFQNNGVVDDSQLPKDRFSAERLKGVDSTLKIQPAKLEDSAVYLCASSLDSAGVVDTQYFGPGTRLTVL.

The rearrangement uses TRBV30 and TRBJ2-7; TRBD2 might be the D (6 bases). Trimming cost V 0 bases and J 6 bases, with 12 bases left between them. CDR1 is GTSNPN, CDR2 SVGIG, per germline (reference sequence). The CDR3 spans 13 residues. The CDR3 protein is CAWSVRDGLEQYF. The CDR3 nucleotides read TGTGCCTGGAGTGTGCGGGACGGTCTCGAGCAGTACTTC.

This clone appeared once. The chain combines TRBV5-1 with TRBJ1-5; no clear D gene. This CDR3 is 13 amino acids long. In germline, CDR1 is SGHRS, CDR2 YFSETQ. V lost 5 bases, J lost 3 bases, and 9 bases lay in between. The CDR3, as DNA: TGCGCCAGCAGACCGGACTACAATCAGCCCCAGCATTTT. This translates into CASRPDYNQPQHF.

The chain uses TRBV28 and TRBJ1-5, with D perhaps TRBD1 (5 bases). V lost 7 bases and J 1 base, leaving 11 bases between the germline ends. The CDR3 extends over 14 amino acids. The germline V gene has CDR1 MDHEN and CDR2 SYDVKM. Written as DNA, the CDR3 is TGTGCCAGCACTCAGGGATTAAGCAATCAGCCCCAGCATTTT. This translates into CASTQGLSNQPQHF.

The chain joins TRBV30 to TRBJ1-4; 8 bases are shared with TRBD1. This CDR3 is 14 amino acids long. The V gene's germline CDR1 is GTSNPN and CDR2 SVGIG (reference sequence). Trimming cost V 0 bases and J 8 bases; bases outside gene matches: 5. The CDR3 sequence is CAWSVLGQGEKLFF. CDR3 DNA sequence: TGTGCCTGGAGTGTACTAGGACAGGGAGAAAAACTGTTTTTT.

In this sample, this clone turned up once. The rearrangement uses TRBV5-1 and TRBJ2-5; D may be TRBD1 (5 bases). Per germline, CDR1 SGHRS and CDR2 YFSETQ. This CDR3 spans 15 amino acids. Trimming left V 0 bases short and J 1 base short, with 10 bases between. CDR3 sequence reads: CASSLVAGIQETQYF. Written as DNA, the CDR3 is TGCGCCAGCAGCTTGGTAGCAGGGATCCAAGAGACCCAGTACTTC.

The V gene is TRBV27, the J gene TRBJ2-5; TRBD2 aligns across 7 bases. The germline gives CDR1 MNHEY, CDR2 SMNVEV (reference sequence). The CDR3 sequence is 14 residues long. The V segment lost 6 bases and the J segment 10 bases; nucleotides outside the gene matches: 14. The CDR3 here is CASRLAGPGMDQYF. The CDR3 DNA follows: TGTGCCAGCAGATTAGCGGGCCCCGGAATGGACCAGTACTTC.

This clone has only a few counts. V gene TRBV11-2 combines with J gene TRBJ2-5; unclear D gene. Germline CDR1 SGHAT, CDR2 FQNNGV. CDR3 size: 13 residues. V was clipped by 1 base and J by 5 bases, with 8 bases between them. The CDR3 DNA follows: TGTGCCAGCAGCTTAGGGCTTCTTGAGACCCAGTACTTC. The encoded protein is CASSLGLLETQYF.

The chain is built from TRBV10-2 and TRBJ2-7; 9 bases map to TRBD1. Germline CDR1 and CDR2: WSHSY and SAAADI. The V gene end was trimmed by 3 bases and the J gene end by 4 bases; junction bases not matched to a gene: 7. The CDR3 loop spans 15 amino acids. This CDR3 reads CASSEVKGQGYEQYF. CDR3 nucleotide sequence: TGCGCCAGCAGTGAAGTAAAGGGACAGGGTTACGAGCAGTACTTC.

V is TRBV29-1 and J is TRBJ2-1; 12 bases map to TRBD2. The trim removed 1 base at V and 6 bases at J, leaving 16 bases unmatched. Per the germline V gene, CDR1 is SQVTM and CDR2 is ANQGSEA. The CDR3 sequence is 19 residues long. CDR3 bases: TGCAGCGTTGAAGGTCTAGCGGGAGGGCCTCAACCTCTGGGCAATGAGCAGTTCTTC. This encodes CSVEGLAGGPQPLGNEQFF.

This chain joins TRBV7-2 and TRBJ2-1, with a weak D call TRBD2 (5 bases). CDR3 length: 11 residues. From germline, CDR1 is SGHTA and CDR2 FQGNSA. Trimming stripped 11 bases from V and 6 bases from J, with 11 bases between. CDR3 protein: CASRGLNEQFF. The CDR3 DNA reads TGTGCCTCACGAGGGCTCAATGAGCAGTTCTTC. Based on the CDR3 plus reference TRBV7-2 and TRBJ2-1, the full variable domain is GAGVSQSPSNKVTEKGKDVELRCDPISGHTALYWYRQSLGQGLEFLIYFQGNSAPDKSGLPSDRFSAERTGGSVSTLTIQRTQQEDSAVYLCASRGLNEQFFGPGTRLTVL.

The V and J genes are TRBV9 and TRBJ2-7, with D unclear. Germline-derived CDR1 and CDR2 are SGDLS and YYNGEE. The CDR3 runs to 14 residues. V lost 3 bases and J lost 9, with 19 bases in between. CDR3 DNA sequence: TGTGCCAGCAGCGCATCCCCGGGCCCCAGGCCGCAGTACTTC. Amino acids: CASSASPGPRPQYF.

This clone occurred a few times. This chain joins TRBV11-1 and TRBJ2-4, with a tentative D call TRBD1 (6 bases). This CDR3 comprises 16 residues. The germline V and J ends were trimmed by 1 base and 8 bases, with 18 bases remaining between them. Germline values: CDR1 SGHAT, CDR2 FQDESV (reference sequence). The CDR3 sequence is CASSLDYVGDTHIQYF. The DNA of the CDR3 is TGTGCCAGCAGCTTAGATTACGTTGGGGACACCCACATTCAGTACTTC.

This clone showed up just a few times. The J gene is TRBJ2-7, the V gene TRBV9, with D unclear. There are 14 residues in the CDR3. CDR1 is SGDLS, CDR2 YYNGEE, per germline. Trimming took 4 bases from V and 0 from J, leaving 11 bases between them. The DNA for the CDR3 is TGTGCCAGCAGCCCCGACGTCAGCTCCTACGAGCAGTACTTC. Its protein is CASSPDVSSYEQYF.

The chain has TRBV2 and TRBJ2-2; D is ambiguous. CDR1 is SNHLY, CDR2 FYNNEI, per germline. CDR3 length equals 14 residues. With 4 bases removed from V and 1 base from J, the gap between germline ends came to 7 bases. The CDR3 loop is CASSGARNTGELFF. The CDR3 DNA follows: TGTGCCAGCAGTGGAGCAAGGAACACCGGGGAGCTGTTTTTT. Combining the CDR3 with reference TRBV2 and TRBJ2-2 gives the whole variable domain EPEVTQTPSHQVTQMGQEVILRCVPISNHLYFYWYRQILGQKVEFLVSFYNNEISEKSEIFDDQFSVERPDGSNFTLKIRSTKLEDSAMYFCASSGARNTGELFFGEGSRLTVL.

The gene calls are TRBV5-1 and TRBJ2-5, with unresolved D. The V gene's germline CDR1 is SGHRS and CDR2 YFSETQ. There are 14 residues in the CDR3. V lost 0 bases to trimming and J lost 1 base, with 7 bases between them. For the CDR3, the DNA is TGCGCCAGCAGCTTGGGGCAGGTCCAAGAGACCCAGTACTTC. Its protein product is CASSLGQVQETQYF.

The chain carries TRBV14 and TRBJ2-5; TRBD1 might be the D (6 bases). The germline CDR1 and CDR2 sequences are SGHDN and FVKESK. With 5 bases removed from V and 5 bases from J, the gap between germline ends came to 15 bases. The CDR3 length is 14 residues. The CDR3 here is CASSRTADIETQYF. The CDR3 DNA reads as TGTGCCAGCAGCAGGACAGCGGATATTGAGACCCAGTACTTC.

There are a few counts of this clone. CDR3 loop: CASSLIGSGNTIYF. CDR3 DNA sequence: TGTGCCAGCAGTCTTATAGGCTCTGGAAACACCATATATTTT. The V gene is TRBV25-1, the J gene TRBJ1-3, with unresolved D. Germline CDR1 MGHDK, CDR2 SYGVNS. V lost 5 bases and J lost 0, with 8 bases in between. The CDR3 sequence is 14 residues long.

The V and J genes are TRBV19 and TRBJ2-1, with D possibly TRBD2 on 5 matching bases. CDR1 LNHDA and CDR2 SQIVND come from the germline V gene (reference sequence). This CDR3 has 14 amino acids. Trimming stripped 3 bases from V and 5 bases from J, with 11 bases between. The DNA of the CDR3 is TGTGCCAGTAGTATTTGGAGGCGAAACAATGAGCAGTTCTTC. It specifies CASSIWRRNNEQFF.